Following are 31 T cell receptor beta chains from one sample sequenced in a study of identical twins. A single record per CDR3 protein comes from TCRdb applying MiXCR to the 5' RACE reads. This sample has 1.5 million or so distinct CDR3 sequences, with less than 40% found just once. Specimen: cord blood. These receptor sequences come from a newborn girl in good health.

This clonotype was counted between two and nine times. This sequence joins TRBV20-1 and TRBJ2-3; D is undetermined. Germline CDR1 is DFQATT and CDR2 is SNEGSKA (reference sequence). V dropped 6 bases and J dropped 2 bases, with 12 bases sitting between them. The CDR3 runs to 13 residues. This chain's CDR3 is CSATRILTDTQYF. In DNA, the CDR3 is TGCAGTGCCACTCGGATACTCACAGATACGCAGTATTTT.

This clonotype appeared a few times. This chain connects TRBV27 to TRBJ2-3; 7 nucleotides agree with TRBD2. This CDR3 has 16 amino acids. Germline loops: CDR1 MNHEY, CDR2 SMNVEV (reference sequence). The J segment lost 6 bases and the V segment lost 5 bases, leaving 14 bases of the junction unmatched. This CDR3 reads CASSPRTRTSGDTQYF. Written as DNA, the CDR3 is TGTGCCAGCAGTCCCCGGACTAGAACAAGCGGGGATACGCAGTATTTT.

The chain carries TRBV4-1 and TRBJ1-2; 9 bases line up with TRBD1. V lost 2 bases, J lost 0 bases, and 10 bases stayed unmatched. The CDR3 length is 18 residues. Germline CDR1 is MGHRA and CDR2 is YSYEKL. The CDR3 DNA reads as TGCGCCAGCAGCCAACTCCGGAGGGACAGGGATGCTAACTATGGCTACACCTTC. Its protein is CASSQLRRDRDANYGYTF.

This clonotype has only a few counts. The chain carries TRBV27 and TRBJ2-5; D not resolved. The CDR3 extends over 14 amino acids. V lost 3 bases and J 7 bases, leaving 15 bases between the germline ends. Germline-derived CDR1 and CDR2 are MNHEY and SMNVEV (reference sequence). In DNA, the CDR3 is TGTGCCAGCAGTTTTTCGGTCCAAAGTGTGACCCAGTACTTC. It codes for CASSFSVQSVTQYF.

This clonotype was seen only once. This chain connects TRBV6-1 to TRBJ1-3, with a possible D match to TRBD1 (5 bases). The CDR3 runs to 14 residues. CDR1 is MNHNS and CDR2 is SASEGT in the germline V gene. Trimming cost V 0 bases and J 4 bases, with 7 bases left between them. The CDR3 DNA sequence: TGTGCCAGCAGTGAAGCGTCAGGGGGAAACACCATATATTTT. This gives the protein CASSEASGGNTIYF.

Many counts were recorded for this clonotype. The rearrangement joins TRBV12-3 or TRBV12-4 to TRBJ2-3; 9 bases are a match to TRBD2. This CDR3 contains 16 residues. The V and J ends lost 0 bases and 2 bases, in that order; junction bases with no gene match: 3. The chain's CDR3 is CASSLAGGRATDTQYF. CDR3 sequence (DNA): TGTGCCAGCAGTTTAGCCGGCGGGAGGGCCACAGATACGCAGTATTTT.

The rearrangement joins TRBV4-2 to TRBJ2-1, with 11 bases matching TRBD2. This CDR3 is 16 amino acids long. CDR1 is LGHNA and CDR2 is YNFKEQ in the germline V gene. The J segment lost 7 bases and the V segment lost 0 bases, leaving 5 bases of the junction unmatched. CDR3 in DNA: TGTGCCAGCAGCCAAGACCGGACTAGCGGGTTGAATGAGCAGTTCTTC. It codes for CASSQDRTSGLNEQFF.

The J gene is TRBJ1-2, the V gene TRBV6-6; D unclear. V shed 6 bases and J shed 0 bases, with 14 bases lying between them. Germline V gene sequence: CDR1 MNHNY, CDR2 SVGAGI (reference sequence). This CDR3 spans 15 amino acids. The CDR3 DNA reads as TGTGCCAGCAGGTTTGGCGAGGACCCTAACTATGGCTACACCTTC. Translation: CASRFGEDPNYGYTF.

The chain joins TRBV29-1 to TRBJ1-1; TRBD1 aligns across 7 bases. This CDR3 is 14 amino acids long. With V trimmed by 2 bases and J by 4 bases, 7 bases remained unmatched. Germline V CDR1 and CDR2: SQVTM, ANQGSEA. CDR3 sequence: CSVENDREGTEAFF. In DNA, the CDR3 is TGCAGCGTTGAAAATGACAGGGAGGGCACTGAAGCTTTCTTT. The full variable domain, with the rest looked up from reference TRBV29-1 and TRBJ1-1, is SAVISQKPSRDICQRGTSLTIQCQVDSQVTMMFWYRQQPGQSLTLIATANQGSEATYESGFVIDKFPISRPNLTFSTLTVSNMSPEDSSIYLCSVENDREGTEAFFGQGTRLTVV.

The chain carries TRBV5-1 and TRBJ2-5; TRBD2 matches at 7 bases. The CDR3 is 16 residues long. Germline lookup yields CDR1 SGHRS and CDR2 YFSETQ. V was pared by 0 bases and J by 11 bases, with 16 bases of the junction left unmatched. CDR3 region: CASSLVPGGPYNEQYF. The CDR3, as DNA: TGCGCCAGCAGCTTGGTTCCGGGGGGACCCTACAATGAGCAGTACTTC.

This clonotype was counted only a few times. This CDR3 reads CASSQVEQGPYEQYF. CDR3 nucleotide sequence: TGTGCCAGCAGCCAAGTGGAACAGGGACCCTACGAGCAGTACTTC. The gene calls are TRBV3-1 and TRBJ2-7; weak D call: TRBD1 (6 bases). CDR1 is LGHDT, CDR2 YNNKEL, per germline (reference sequence). V was clipped by 1 base and J by 2 bases, with 12 bases between them. The CDR3 is 15 amino acids.

Of note for this clonotype: Given a much more abundant clone one base away, this may be a read error. The genes are TRBV7-9 and TRBJ1-2; D unresolved. The CDR3 spans 14 residues. Per germline, CDR1 SEHNR and CDR2 FQNEAQ (reference sequence). V lost 3 bases and J 0 bases, leaving 8 bases between the germline ends. The CDR3 sequence is CASSFYRANYGYTF. The CDR3 nucleotides read TGTGCCAGCAGCTTCTACAGAGCTAACTATGGCTACACCTTC.

About this clonotype itself: A junction boundary mismatches the germline segment, possibly from a read error. The V call is TRBV5-1, the J call TRBJ2-1; 8 bases are a match to TRBD1. The germline gives CDR1 SGHRS, CDR2 YFSETQ. The CDR3 sequence is 15 residues long. The CDR3 sequence is CASSLMGQAINERFF. CDR3 coding DNA: TGCGCCAGCAGCTTGATGGGACAGGCAATTAATGAGCGGTTCTTC.

This clonotype was counted only a few times. The chain has TRBV18 and TRBJ2-1; D not resolved. Looked up from germline, CDR1 is KGHSH and CDR2 is LQKENI. CDR3 size: 13 residues. Trimming cost V 2 bases and J 10 bases, with 12 bases left between them. The DNA for the CDR3 is TGTGCCAGCTCACCAGGGTCTTCCTACGAGCAGTTCTTC. Its protein product is CASSPGSSYEQFF.

V usage is TRBV27 and J usage is TRBJ1-6; weak D call: TRBD1 (5 bases). Trimming pared 8 bases from V and 3 bases from J, leaving 14 bases between. Looked up from germline, CDR1 is MNHEY and CDR2 is SMNVEV (reference sequence). The CDR3 extends over 15 amino acids. The CDR3 DNA reads TGTGCCAGCTCACCCAGGGCCATCTATAATTCACCCCTCCACTTT. Its translation is CASSPRAIYNSPLHF.

This clonotype has a handful of counts. The chain uses TRBV7-2 and TRBJ2-1; perhaps D is TRBD1 or TRBD2 (5 bases each). CDR1 SGHTA and CDR2 FQGNSA come from the germline V gene. Trimming shortened V by 1 base and J by 1 base, and 14 bases separated the two germline ends. The CDR3 extends over 17 amino acids. The CDR3 DNA is TGTGCCAGCAGCTTAGGGGTGGGACCCCCATCCTACAATGAGCAGTTCTTC. This encodes CASSLGVGPPSYNEQFF.

The V call is TRBV10-3, the J call TRBJ1-3, with TRBD1 matching over 8 bases. Germline V gene lookup returns CDR1 ENHRY and CDR2 SYGVKD. This CDR3 has 14 amino acids. J gave up 2 bases and V 7 bases, and 4 bases lay outside the gene matches. The DNA of the CDR3 is TGTGCCATCAACCCGACAGGGGCTGGAAACACCATATATTTT. Translation: CAINPTGAGNTIYF.

The chain recombines TRBV5-6 with TRBJ2-5; no clear D. CDR1 and CDR2 from the germline V gene are SGHDT and YYEEEE. CDR3 length: 13 residues. Between the trimmed V and J ends, which lost 4 bases and 4 bases, there was a span of 11 bases. DNA of the CDR3: TGTGCCAGCAGCGGAAATTTCGGAGAGACCCAGTACTTC. Amino acids: CASSGNFGETQYF.

This clonotype turned up a few times. J is TRBJ1-2 and V is TRBV11-2; TRBD1 agrees at 12 bases. The CDR3 consists of 15 residues. Losses at the gene ends were 4 bases for V and 9 bases for J; bases not matched to a gene: 9. Germline CDR1 SGHAT, CDR2 FQNNGV. This chain's CDR3 is CASSSRPGQGARYTF. The CDR3 DNA follows: TGTGCCAGCAGCTCCCGTCCGGGACAGGGGGCTCGCTACACCTTC.

This chain uses TRBV3-1 with TRBJ1-6, with 8 positions matching TRBD1. The CDR3 loop spans 15 amino acids. CDR1 and CDR2 (germline): LGHDT, YNNKEL (reference sequence). Unmatched junction bases numbered 6, after V lost 3 bases and J lost 8 bases. CDR3 amino acids: CASSQLGQGDSPLHF. CDR3 coding DNA: TGTGCCAGCAGCCAGCTAGGACAGGGTGATTCACCCCTCCACTTT.

The chain is built from TRBV20-1 and TRBJ2-1; weak D call: TRBD2 (6 bases). Trimming left V 3 bases short and J 0 bases short, with 12 bases between. The germline V gene encodes CDR1 DFQATT and CDR2 SNEGSKA (reference sequence). The CDR3 covers 15 residues. CDR3 coding DNA: TGCAGTGCTAGGGACTACATCCACTCCTACAATGAGCAGTTCTTC. Amino acids: CSARDYIHSYNEQFF.

The chain is built from TRBV6-5 and TRBJ1-2; 12 bases line up with TRBD1. Germline V gene lookup returns CDR1 MNHEY and CDR2 SVGAGI. CDR3 length equals 15 residues. V shed 4 bases and J 8 bases; nucleotides not matched to a gene: 8. The CDR3 DNA reads TGTGCCAGCAGTTCCCCGGGACAGGGGGCGCGAGGCTACACCTTC. Amino acids: CASSSPGQGARGYTF.

This clonotype was counted only a few times. The V gene is TRBV4-1, the J gene TRBJ2-3; D could derive from TRBD1 or TRBD2 (5 bases each). The CDR3 consists of 16 residues. Trimming shortened V by 1 base and J by 3 bases, and 14 bases separated the two germline ends. CDR1 and CDR2 (germline): MGHRA, YSYEKL. The CDR3 protein is CASSQVHGAHTDTQYF. The CDR3 DNA follows: TGCGCCAGCAGCCAAGTCCACGGGGCCCATACAGATACGCAGTATTTT.

The chain is built from TRBV3-1 and TRBJ2-3, with 7 bases aligning to TRBD1. The CDR3 length is 15 residues. Germline lookup yields CDR1 LGHDT and CDR2 YNNKEL (reference sequence). V trimming: 2 bases; J trimming: 2 bases; junction bases outside the gene matches: 4. The CDR3 sequence: CASSQRDRATDTQYF. CDR3 bases: TGTGCCAGCAGCCAACGTGACAGGGCCACAGATACGCAGTATTTT.

V is TRBV5-6 and J is TRBJ2-1; 7 bases map to TRBD1. Germline V gives CDR1 SGHDT, CDR2 YYEEEE. The CDR3 consists of 13 residues. V shed 3 bases and J 12 bases; nucleotides not matched to a gene: 9. For the CDR3, the DNA is TGTGCCAGCAGCTCCCGACAGGGAAATTGGCAGTTCTTC. It codes for CASSSRQGNWQFF.

This clonotype was detected many times. The chain is built from TRBV3-1 and TRBJ2-7; D possibly corresponds to TRBD2 (6 bases). Germline assignment: CDR1 LGHDT and CDR2 YNNKEL (reference sequence). Trimming cost V 1 base and J 3 bases, with 13 bases left between them. The CDR3 consists of 15 residues. In DNA, the CDR3 is TGTGCCAGCAGCCAAGCCTCACTAGCCCACTACGAGCAGTACTTC. This encodes CASSQASLAHYEQYF.

This clonotype was counted only a few times. The chain carries TRBV7-2 and TRBJ1-1; D unresolved. Trimming stripped 2 bases from V and 3 bases from J, with 7 bases between. CDR1 is SGHTA and CDR2 is FQGNSA in the germline V gene. This CDR3 has 13 residues. The CDR3 is CASSLQADTEAFF. CDR3 nucleotide sequence: TGTGCCAGCAGCTTACAGGCGGACACTGAAGCTTTCTTT. Variable domain in full (rest from reference TRBV7-2 and TRBJ1-1): GAGVSQSPSNKVTEKGKDVELRCDPISGHTALYWYRQSLGQGLEFLIYFQGNSAPDKSGLPSDRFSAERTGGSVSTLTIQRTQQEDSAVYLCASSLQADTEAFFGQGTRLTVV.

The rearrangement links TRBV20-1 to TRBJ2-6, with D possibly matching TRBD2 (5 bases). Trimming shortened V by 0 bases and J by 6 bases, and 15 bases separated the two germline ends. The CDR3 is 16 residues long. Germline V lookup: CDR1 DFQATT, CDR2 SNEGSKA (reference sequence). The DNA for the CDR3 is TGCAGTGCTAGAGAGGGCGCGGGTTTCGAGGCCAACGTCCTGACTTTC. It codes for CSAREGAGFEANVLTF.

The chain is built from TRBV20-1 and TRBJ2-1, with D possibly TRBD2 on 6 matching bases. With 3 bases removed from V and 0 bases from J, the gap between germline ends came to 12 bases. The CDR3 length is 15 residues. CDR1 is DFQATT, CDR2 SNEGSKA, per germline (reference sequence). The CDR3 DNA is TGCAGTGCTAGTTGGGGGGTTAGCTCCTACAATGAGCAGTTCTTC. Its translation is CSASWGVSSYNEQFF.

This clonotype has only a few counts. This chain connects TRBV7-9 to TRBJ2-2; D is unclear. This CDR3 is 10 amino acids long. V lost 9 bases, J lost 7 bases, and 6 bases lay in between. Germline lookup yields CDR1 SEHNR and CDR2 FQNEAQ (reference sequence). CDR3 sequence: CARGNGELFF. The CDR3 nucleotides read TGTGCCAGGGGTAACGGGGAGCTGTTTTTT.

The chain employs TRBV29-1 and TRBJ2-1, with a tentative D call TRBD2 (6 bases). The J call may be faulty, since TRBJ2-7 better matches the DNA end. The CDR3 runs to 15 residues. Germline V gene sequence: CDR1 SQVTM, CDR2 ANQGSEA. The CDR3 region is CSSRQAGPSYNEQYF. CDR3 in DNA: TGCAGCTCACGCCAGGCGGGGCCCTCCTACAATGAGCAGTACTTC.